This T cell receptor (beta chain) was found in a study of early T cells in non-severe SARS-CoV-2 infection. This clonotype was recorded at least ten times. Individual cDNA molecules received unique molecular identifiers. MiXCR, applied by TCRdb to the 5' RACE reads, yields one record per CDR3 protein. Among roughly 28,000 distinct CDR3 sequences listed, approximately 5.3% were seen once. Germline-derived CDR1 and CDR2 are SGHVS and FNYEAQ. This CDR3 has 16 amino acids. V gave up 4 bases and J gave up 8 bases; unmatched junction bases: 13. The genes are TRBV7-6 and TRBJ2-2; TRBD2 matches 7 bases. The sample comprised whole blood. The clonotype was recovered from an adult who was a healthcare worker with PCR-confirmed SARS-CoV-2 infection or an uninfected control (not recorded which). CDR3 DNA sequence: TGTGCCAGCAGCTCCCCCGGACTAGGAAACGAGGGGGAGCTGTTTTTT. This sequence encodes CASSSPGLGNEGELFF. Full variable domain (missing parts from reference TRBV7-6 and TRBJ2-2): GAGVSQSPRYKVTKRGQDVALRCDPISGHVSLYWYRQALGQGPEFLTYFNYEAQQDKSGLPNDRFSAERPEGSISTLTIQRTEQRDSAMYRCASSSPGLGNEGELFFGEGSRLTVL.